The T cell receptor (beta chain) under discussion was sequenced for a study of blood T cell repertoires in COVID-19. Study at large: PBMCs, B-cell-depleted T cells, or T cells were the source of the cDNA or gDNA that made up the material.

TCRdb's copy holds only in-frame clones and misses some; the assay was immunoSEQ multiplex PCR. Among about 480,000 clones listed, roughly 90% were seen once. V gave up 5 bases and J gave up 0 bases, with 11 bases separating them. CDR3 size: 15 residues. Germline values: CDR1 SNHLY, CDR2 FYNNEI. Enrolled through a virtual design, the participants were between about 18 and 100 years of age and came from 24 US areas. Before being deemed recovered, Cohort 3 donors had two negative PCRs, clearance, or symptom resolution. Sequenced material: PBMCs or T cells enriched from blood (not recorded which). The sequence came from a woman in her 40s who had recovered from COVID-19. The V gene is TRBV2, the J gene TRBJ1-5; TRBD1 might be the D (5 bases). The CDR3 region has the DNA TGTGCCAGCAGTCGAGGGACTGTTAGCAATCAGCCCCAGCATTTT. Its protein is CASSRGTVSNQPQHF.